This entry concerns a single T cell receptor (beta chain). This sample was taken from a study of CD8+ T cells in alopecia areata. Once RNA had been extracted, it was reverse transcribed into cDNA to act as the sequencing template. Produced via immunoSEQ multiplex PCR; TCRdb's table is partial and in-frame only. This table holds about 12,000 clones, around three fifths found once. Peripheral blood, together with lesional scalp punch biopsies, was collected from alopecia areata patients. Trimming cost V 6 bases and J 6 bases; bases outside gene matches: 10. Germline assignment: CDR1 MDHEN and CDR2 SYDVKM. There are 16 residues in the CDR3.

The J gene is TRBJ2-4, the V gene TRBV28, with 11 bases matching TRBD1. This TCR was sampled from a human donor with alopecia areata. Sequenced material: skin. The chain's CDR3 is CASSSTGQGVGNIQYF. The CDR3 DNA follows: TGTGCCAGCAGCTCTACGGGACAGGGGGTGGGAAACATTCAGTACTTC.